Listed here are 10 T cell receptor beta chains from one sample, sequenced in a study of T cells in Graves' hyperthyroidism and ophthalmopathy (dated by TCRdb to between 2018 and 2020). Library preparation employed multiplex PCR. Sequencing was carried out with an Illumina HiSeq 2000. Amplification of TCR beta CDR3 regions was carried out from RNA transcripts. The TCR CDR3 was subjected to a first round of RT-PCR using the HTBI primer set and the Qiagen OneStep RT-PCR kit. TCRdb cleaned the public reads at Q25 with fastp, built clones with MiXCR and kept in-frame beta chains. Rows with a matching CDR3 protein are joined into one entry that keeps the most common DNA and genes. The sample table shows approximately 710,000 distinct CDR3 sequences, and approximately 15% are seen once. About a sixth of the sample belongs to the ten largest clones. The sequencing input was blood. The source of these receptors is a man aged 50-60 years with Graves' hyperthyroidism.

This clonotype was recorded a few times. The chain joins TRBV5-1 to TRBJ2-2; 9 bases agree with TRBD2. The germline V gene encodes CDR1 SGHRS and CDR2 YFSETQ. The junction had 4 bases not matched to a gene; V was cut back by 2 bases and J by 8 bases. The CDR3 is made up of 14 amino acids. The DNA for the CDR3 is TGCGCCAGCAGCTTTAGCGGGAGTGGAGGGGAGCTGTTTTTT. Translation gives CASSFSGSGGELFF.

This clonotype was recorded at least ten times. The chain combines TRBV10-2 with TRBJ1-2; no clear D gene. The length of the CDR3 is 13 residues. Germline V lookup: CDR1 WSHSY, CDR2 SAAADI. Deletions cut 5 bases from V and 8 bases from J, with 15 bases between. The chain's CDR3 is CASSPAAFEGYTF. The CDR3 DNA sequence: TGCGCCAGCAGTCCTGCGGCATTTGAGGGCTACACCTTC.

The chain links TRBV4-1 to TRBJ2-7, with 10 bases aligning to TRBD2. The germline V gene encodes CDR1 MGHRA and CDR2 YSYEKL. This CDR3 spans 16 amino acids. V lost 5 bases, J lost 3 bases, and 10 bases stayed unmatched. For the CDR3, the DNA is TGCGCCAGCAGCGAAAGGGGCAGCGGGAGGGACTACGAGCAGTACTTC. It is translated as CASSERGSGRDYEQYF.

The CDR3 DNA reads TGTGCCAGCAGTTACTCCTTGGCGGGAGGGCCTATAGATACGCAGTATTTT. Encoded protein: CASSYSLAGGPIDTQYF. The V gene is TRBV6-6, the J gene TRBJ2-3; TRBD2 aligns across 9 bases. The CDR3 runs to 17 residues. Trimming cost V 0 bases and J 5 bases; bases outside gene matches: 9. The germline gives CDR1 MNHNY, CDR2 SVGAGI (reference sequence).

In its sample, this clonotype was seen a few times. The chain recombines TRBV10-3 with TRBJ2-5; 7 bases are a match to TRBD1. Unmatched junction bases numbered 14, after V lost 5 bases and J lost 5 bases. There are 16 residues in the CDR3. CDR1 and CDR2 from the germline V gene are ENHRY and SYGVKD. CDR3: CAISQNRGSEGETQYF. CDR3 coding DNA: TGTGCCATCAGTCAAAACAGGGGCAGCGAGGGGGAGACCCAGTACTTC.

In this sample, this clonotype turned up many times. This chain connects TRBV5-8 to TRBJ2-7; tentative D call: TRBD2 (6 bases). The CDR3 spans 14 residues. Germline CDR1 SGHTS, CDR2 YDEGEE. Deletions cut 0 bases from V and 5 bases from J, with 12 bases between. This CDR3 is CASSLGRGIDEQYF. CDR3 sequence (DNA): TGTGCCAGCAGCTTGGGGCGGGGCATTGACGAGCAGTACTTC.

In its sample, this clonotype was seen many times. This chain joins TRBV10-3 and TRBJ2-3; TRBD1 matches at 9 bases. This CDR3 is 16 amino acids long. V dropped 6 bases and J dropped 0; count of bases not matched to a gene: 7. Germline V gene sequence: CDR1 ENHRY, CDR2 SYGVKD. This CDR3 reads CAISPRTGESTDTQYF. For the CDR3, the DNA is TGTGCCATCAGCCCCCGGACAGGGGAGAGCACAGATACGCAGTATTTT.

This clonotype was picked up many times. This chain joins TRBV28 and TRBJ2-3; D may be TRBD1 (6 bases). V lost 6 bases and J 2 bases, leaving 9 bases between the germline ends. CDR1 and CDR2 (germline): MDHEN, SYDVKM. This CDR3 spans 13 amino acids. CDR3 nucleotide sequence: TGTGCCAGCAGCCGGACAGACACAGATACGCAGTATTTT. It is translated as CASSRTDTDTQYF. The entire variable domain, with the rest obtained from reference TRBV28 and TRBJ2-3, is as follows: DVKVTQSSRYLVKRTGEKVFLECVQDMDHENMFWYRQDPGLGLRLIYFSYDVKMKEKGDIPEGYSVSREKKERFSLILESASTNQTSMYLCASSRTDTDTQYFGPGTRLTVL.

The V and J genes are TRBV19 and TRBJ2-7; 11 nucleotides line up with TRBD2. With V trimmed by 7 bases and J by 6 bases, 11 bases remained unmatched. The CDR3 spans 15 residues. CDR1 LNHDA and CDR2 SQIVND come from the germline V gene (reference sequence). The CDR3 is CASTFFTSGSSEQYF. CDR3 DNA sequence: TGTGCCAGTACCTTCTTTACTAGCGGGAGTTCCGAGCAGTACTTC.

The chain is built from TRBV19 and TRBJ2-3, with D tentatively TRBD2 (5 bases). The CDR3 has 15 amino acids. V gave up 0 bases and J gave up 6 bases, with 13 bases separating them. CDR1 and CDR2 from the germline V gene are LNHDA and SQIVND (reference sequence). The CDR3 sequence is CASSIDPHPGDTQYF. The CDR3 bases are TGTGCCAGTAGTATAGATCCGCACCCGGGGGATACGCAGTATTTT.